This TCR beta chain appears in the sequencing data of a study of OX40 agonist ivuxolimab in advanced cancers. Overall study results and limits: Expanded peripheral T cells had an undetermined antigen specificity.

At cycle 4 day 1, cycle 7 day 1, and baseline, blood was sampled. Looked up from germline, CDR1 is WNHNN and CDR2 is SYGVQD (reference sequence). The CDR3 length is 13 residues. The V end lost 3 bases, the J end lost 8 bases, and 13 bases lay between the germline ends. A word on this clone: The antigen remains undetermined.

This table comes from immunoSEQ multiplex PCR, and its TCRdb copy is limited to in-frame clones, with some not included. Of about 45,000 clones listed, approximately 90% were seen once; the top ten hold about a fifth. The sample in question was CD4+ or CD8+ T cells sorted from blood, obtained in a trial of the OX40 agonist ivuxolimab. This chain links TRBV10-1 with TRBJ1-2; possibly TRBD1 for D (5 bases). The sequence was obtained from an adult with an advanced solid tumor such as melanoma, head and neck, liver or kidney cancer. The CDR3, as DNA: TGCGCCAGCAGTGACGGGGGAGAAGGCGGCTACACCTTC. Translated, it gives CASSDGGEGGYTF.